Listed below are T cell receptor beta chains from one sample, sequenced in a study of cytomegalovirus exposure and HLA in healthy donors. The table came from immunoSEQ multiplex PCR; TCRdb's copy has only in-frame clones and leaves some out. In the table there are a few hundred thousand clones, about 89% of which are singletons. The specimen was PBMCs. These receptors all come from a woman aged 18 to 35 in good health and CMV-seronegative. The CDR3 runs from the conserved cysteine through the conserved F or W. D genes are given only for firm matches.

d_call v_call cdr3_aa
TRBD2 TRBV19 CASRPPYGTSGGRGEEQFF
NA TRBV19 CASSFGLLNTEAFF
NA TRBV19 CASTPLRGHLNTGELFF
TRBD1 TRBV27 CASTPGGAVLYEQYF
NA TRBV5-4 CASSLGLSSTDTQYF
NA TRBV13 CASSLRGNYGYTF
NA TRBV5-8 CASSLQSGETQYF
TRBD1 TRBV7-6 CASSLTGGGTEAFF
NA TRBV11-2 CASSLNTEAFF
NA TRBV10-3 CAISGSTGFDTEAFF
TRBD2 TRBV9 CASSVGGGRAYEQYF
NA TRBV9 CARVRLNEQFF
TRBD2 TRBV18 CASSPAGGNTGELFF
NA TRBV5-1 CASSDHRANEQFF
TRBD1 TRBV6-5 CASSYEDRGQYEQYF
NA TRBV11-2 CASSSLRDNSYEQYF
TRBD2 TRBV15 CATSTSTSAPFGQYF
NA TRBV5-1 CASALSPGQGIEQFF
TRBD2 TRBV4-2 CASSQLVPFEGLVKETQYF
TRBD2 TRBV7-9 CASSPTSGRVGNEQFF
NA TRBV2 CASSGFDSSGNTIYF
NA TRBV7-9 CASSPTQVSSGANVLTF
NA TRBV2 CASSDPLDSTYEQYF
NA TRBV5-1 CASSPNRGAGYGYTF
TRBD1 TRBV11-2 CASSSLGGQGPNEQFF
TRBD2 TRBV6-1 CASSGLAGGPGRTGELFF
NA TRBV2 CASSDARLARELFF
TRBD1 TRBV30 CAWTRGRGITSTDTQYF
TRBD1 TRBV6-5 CASSYSRTGNSYEQYF